The 27 T cell receptor beta chains in this list originate from one sample, sequenced in a study of control samples from healthy donors and cancer patients (dated by TCRdb to the early 2020s). The protocol used for the library was the immunoSEQ multiplex PCR assay. TCRdb provides this immuneACCESS table in a form limited to in-frame rearrangements. Some clones are lacking; in checked studies, under half of them reflect an unresolved V gene, and why the rest are absent is not known. The sample table lists approximately 130,000 clones, roughly 91% of them with a count of one. The ten largest clonotypes hold about 8.7% of the sample. Sample: blood. These receptors were obtained from a man between 40 and 49 years old in good health.

J is TRBJ2-7 and V is TRBV29-1; 11 nucleotides match TRBD1. Germline V gene data show CDR1 as SQVTM and CDR2 as ANQGSEA. This CDR3 region has 13 residues. Trimming cost V 6 bases and J 2 bases; bases outside gene matches: 3. CDR3 sequence reads: CSVRTGGPYEQYF. The CDR3 DNA sequence: TGCAGCGTAAGGACAGGGGGCCCCTACGAGCAGTACTTC.

CDR3 in amino acids: CASRTNTGELFF. CDR3 DNA: TGCGCCAGCAGAACGAACACCGGGGAGCTGTTTTTT. V is TRBV10-1 and J is TRBJ2-2, with D unresolved. The CDR3 is 12 residues long. V lost 6 bases and J 0 bases, leaving 2 bases between the germline ends. Germline-derived CDR1 and CDR2 are WNHNN and SYGVQD (reference sequence).

The CDR3, as DNA: TGTGCCAGCACCCATAGGACGGAGGAGAATAAGCCCCAGCATTTT. It specifies CASTHRTEENKPQHF. The rearrangement uses TRBV7-9 and TRBJ1-5; D not resolved. V was clipped by 7 bases and J by 8 bases, with 21 bases between them. Germline-derived CDR1 and CDR2 are SEHNR and FQNEAQ (reference sequence). CDR3 length: 15 residues. The variable domain in full, completed from reference TRBV7-9 and TRBJ1-5, reads DTGVSQNPRHKITKRGQNVTFRCDPISEHNRLYWYRQTLGQGPEFLTYFQNEAQLEKSRLLSDRFSAERPKGSFSTLEIQRTEQGDSAMYLCASTHRTEENKPQHFGDGTRLSIL.

This chain links TRBV4-3 with TRBJ2-1; 10 bases agree with TRBD2. Trimming cost V 3 bases and J 0 bases; bases outside gene matches: 2. Germline V lookup: CDR1 LGHNA, CDR2 YSLEER. This CDR3 is 16 amino acids long. The CDR3 sequence is CASSHVAGGSYNEQFF. The DNA of the CDR3 is TGCGCCAGCAGCCACGTAGCGGGGGGCTCCTACAATGAGCAGTTCTTC.

This clone is a singleton in its sample. The chain is built from TRBV7-9 and TRBJ2-3; 12 bases map to TRBD2. V gave up 5 bases and J gave up 6 bases; unmatched junction bases: 12. The length of the CDR3 is 17 residues. From germline, CDR1 is SEHNR and CDR2 FQNEAQ (reference sequence). CDR3 region: CASSGRLAGAPVDTQYF. The CDR3 DNA reads TGTGCCAGCAGCGGAAGACTAGCGGGGGCGCCCGTGGATACGCAGTATTTT.

In this sample, this clone turned up once. CDR3: CATSDSGAPNNEQFF. The CDR3 nucleotides are TGTGCCACCAGTGATTCAGGGGCCCCAAACAATGAGCAGTTCTTC. This chain links TRBV24-1 with TRBJ2-1; D possibly corresponds to TRBD1 (6 bases). V lost 2 bases and J lost 5, with 12 bases in between. Per germline, CDR1 KGHDR and CDR2 SFDVKD. This CDR3 has 15 residues.

Written as DNA, the CDR3 is TGTGCCAGTAGTCGCGGACAGGGATTCAAAGAGACCCAGTACTTC. Protein sequence: CASSRGQGFKETQYF. V is TRBV19 and J is TRBJ2-5; 8 positions match TRBD1. Germline values: CDR1 LNHDA, CDR2 SQIVND (reference sequence). J lost 3 bases, V lost 5 bases, and 8 bases had no gene match. The CDR3 runs 15 residues.

The chain links TRBV7-3 to TRBJ1-2; 8 bases fit TRBD1. The CDR3 is 15 residues long. Unmatched junction bases numbered 13, after V lost 5 bases and J lost 8 bases. CDR1 is SGHTA, CDR2 FQGTGA, per germline. CDR3 in amino acids: CASSPQGGPVGGYTF. The CDR3 bases are TGTGCCAGCAGCCCACAGGGGGGCCCTGTCGGAGGCTACACCTTC.

The V call is TRBV7-9, the J call TRBJ2-5, with D hard to call. Trimming removed 2 bases from V and 5 bases from J, with 12 bases in between. CDR1 is SEHNR and CDR2 is FQNEAQ in the germline V gene (reference sequence). CDR3 length: 14 residues. CDR3 region: CASSLSRVGETQYF. CDR3 sequence (DNA): TGTGCCAGCAGCTTATCCCGGGTCGGTGAGACCCAGTACTTC.

The chain joins TRBV7-9 to TRBJ2-1, with D unclear. There are 19 residues in the CDR3. The ends were cut back, 4 bases at V and 1 base at J, with 23 bases in the middle. Germline lookup yields CDR1 SEHNR and CDR2 FQNEAQ (reference sequence). The CDR3 DNA follows: TGTGCCAGCAGCTGGACCCGAACAGAAGCCAGTGGGTCCTACAATGAGCAGTTCTTC. The encoded protein is CASSWTRTEASGSYNEQFF.

The table lists this clone with a few counts. This chain uses TRBV10-3 with TRBJ2-5; TRBD2 aligns across 8 bases. V lost 2 bases to trimming and J lost 4 bases; unmatched junction nucleotides: 6. Germline lookup yields CDR1 ENHRY and CDR2 SYGVKD. The CDR3 contains 15 residues. The CDR3 region is CAISEPRRGAETQYF. As DNA, the CDR3 is TGTGCCATCAGTGAGCCGAGGCGGGGGGCAGAGACCCAGTACTTC.

The rearrangement joins TRBV24-1 to TRBJ1-1; no clear D gene. V was pared by 7 bases and J by 0 bases, with 8 bases between. Germline loops: CDR1 KGHDR, CDR2 SFDVKD. The CDR3 has 13 residues. CDR3 in DNA: TGTGCCACCAGAGGCTGGGTGAACACTGAAGCTTTCTTT. It codes for CATRGWVNTEAFF.

The rearrangement uses TRBV7-2 and TRBJ1-2, with D unresolved. Germline V gene lookup returns CDR1 SGHTA and CDR2 FQGNSA. With 6 bases removed from V and 5 bases from J, the gap between germline ends came to 19 bases. This CDR3 has 15 residues. The CDR3 sequence: CASSYQLTEPYGYTF. The DNA of the CDR3 is TGTGCCAGCAGTTACCAGCTGACGGAACCGTATGGCTACACCTTC.

The genes are TRBV10-1 and TRBJ1-2; D remains unclear. The CDR3 runs 12 residues. CDR1 WNHNN and CDR2 SYGVQD come from the germline V gene (reference sequence). V lost 8 bases, J lost 2 bases, and 9 bases lay in between. CDR3 region: CASDYPNYGYTF. The DNA of the CDR3 is TGCGCCAGCGACTACCCGAACTATGGCTACACCTTC.

The chain recombines TRBV15 with TRBJ2-5; D remains ambiguous. This CDR3 comprises 11 residues. V was trimmed by 3 bases and J by 4 bases, leaving 3 bases between them. CDR1 and CDR2 (germline): LNHNV, YYDKDF (reference sequence). This CDR3 reads CATSRAETQYF. The CDR3 DNA sequence: TGTGCCACCAGCAGGGCAGAGACCCAGTACTTC.

This chain links TRBV3-1 (or the pseudogene TRBV3-2) with TRBJ1-5, with no clear D. Germline CDR1 reads LGHDT; CDR2 reads YNNKEL (reference sequence). The CDR3 extends over 15 amino acids. Trimming stripped 1 base from V and 1 base from J, with 8 bases between. CDR3 sequence: CASSQGWRSNQPQHF. The CDR3 DNA sequence: TGTGCCAGCAGCCAAGGATGGAGGAGCAATCAGCCCCAGCATTTT.

This chain links TRBV7-9 with TRBJ1-4; possible D gene TRBD1, 5 bases. The CDR3 extends over 15 amino acids. V was trimmed by 5 bases and J by 0 bases, leaving 10 bases between them. Germline V gene data show CDR1 as SEHNR and CDR2 as FQNEAQ (reference sequence). CDR3 residues: CASSKRQSTNEKLFF. The CDR3 DNA sequence: TGTGCCAGCAGCAAGCGACAGTCAACTAATGAAAAACTGTTTTTT.

The chain joins TRBV5-1 to TRBJ2-5; TRBD1 agrees at 7 bases. The CDR3 has 14 amino acids. Germline loops: CDR1 SGHRS, CDR2 YFSETQ. The V gene end was trimmed by 0 bases and the J gene end by 2 bases; junction bases not matched to a gene: 1. DNA of the CDR3: TGCGCCAGCAGCTTGGCGGGACAGCAAGAGACCCAGTACTTC. Translation: CASSLAGQQETQYF.

The chain joins TRBV5-1 to TRBJ2-5; 8 bases map to TRBD2. Trimming removed 0 bases from V and 2 bases from J; junction bases left unmatched: 6. Germline V CDR1 and CDR2: SGHRS, YFSETQ. This CDR3 is 16 amino acids long. The CDR3 nucleotides read TGCGCCAGCAGCTTGGTACGGGGGGGCTTTCAAGAGACCCAGTACTTC. This codes for CASSLVRGGFQETQYF.

This chain links TRBV6-5 with TRBJ1-5, with D unresolved. CDR1 and CDR2 from the germline V gene are MNHEY and SVGAGI. CDR3 length: 15 residues. The ends were cut back, 7 bases at V and 2 bases at J, with 15 bases in the middle. CDR3 residues: CASTASPTGNQPQHF. The CDR3 DNA reads TGTGCCAGCACCGCCTCGCCTACGGGCAATCAGCCCCAGCATTTT.

CDR3 sequence reads: CASSQDVDDRGRGNTEAFF. The CDR3 DNA reads TGCGCCAGCAGCCAAGACGTTGACGACAGGGGGCGCGGGAACACTGAAGCTTTCTTT. The rearrangement joins TRBV4-3 to TRBJ1-1; TRBD1 matches 10 bases. The CDR3 runs 19 residues. CDR1 and CDR2 from the germline V gene are LGHNA and YSLEER. The V and J ends lost 0 bases and 1 base, in that order; junction bases with no gene match: 11.

J is TRBJ1-1 and V is TRBV4-3; D unclear. The CDR3 is 15 amino acids. V lost 0 bases to trimming and J lost 1 base, with 9 bases between them. CDR1 and CDR2 (germline): LGHNA, YSLEER. This chain's CDR3 is CASSQDAKGNTEAFF. The CDR3 bases are TGCGCCAGCAGCCAAGATGCGAAGGGGAACACTGAAGCTTTCTTT.

This clone has only a few counts. The rearrangement links TRBV19 to TRBJ1-5, with D hard to call. This CDR3 spans 13 amino acids. The germline V gene encodes CDR1 LNHDA and CDR2 SQIVND (reference sequence). Trimming pared 7 bases from V and 4 bases from J, leaving 11 bases between. The chain's CDR3 is CASNRVWNQPQHF. CDR3 bases: TGTGCCAGTAATAGGGTTTGGAATCAGCCCCAGCATTTT.

This clone was seen a handful of times. This rearrangement joins TRBV10-3 to TRBJ1-2; D possibly corresponds to TRBD1 (6 bases). The germline CDR1 and CDR2 sequences are ENHRY and SYGVKD. V was trimmed by 6 bases and J by 8 bases, leaving 16 bases between them. The length of the CDR3 is 13 residues. In nucleotides, the CDR3 is TGTGCCATCAGCCCCCGGGACATCAACGGCTACACCTTC. Encoded protein: CAISPRDINGYTF.

The chain is built from TRBV6-1 and TRBJ1-3; 7 nucleotides line up with TRBD1. The length of the CDR3 is 16 residues. With 4 bases clipped from V and 0 bases from J, the junction kept 6 bases outside the gene matches. Germline CDR1 MNHNS, CDR2 SASEGT. The DNA of the CDR3 is TGTGCCAGCAGTGCCCGACAGGGCCGCTCTGGAAACACCATATATTTT. Translating gives CASSARQGRSGNTIYF.

This clone is a singleton in its sample. This chain connects TRBV27 to TRBJ1-5, with TRBD1 matching 7 bases. The CDR3 loop spans 16 amino acids. The ends lost 5 bases at V and 7 bases at J; junction bases unmatched: 14. Germline V lookup: CDR1 MNHEY, CDR2 SMNVEV (reference sequence). The CDR3 loop is CASSPRYRQGIQPQHF. The CDR3 region has the DNA TGTGCCAGCAGTCCACGTTATCGACAGGGAATCCAGCCCCAGCATTTT.

The chain combines TRBV7-8 with TRBJ2-7; D is ambiguous. V shed 0 bases and J shed 4 bases, with 13 bases lying between them. The CDR3 runs 15 residues. Germline-derived CDR1 and CDR2 are SGHVS and FQNEAQ. CDR3 in DNA: TGTGCCAGCAGCTTAGCATCCGGCCACTCTTACGAGCAGTACTTC. As protein: CASSLASGHSYEQYF.